These 21 T cell receptor beta chains came from one sample sequenced in a study of T cells in Graves' hyperthyroidism and ophthalmopathy. RNA transcripts served as the template for amplifying TCR beta CDR3 regions. HTBI primers were used for first-round RT-PCR of the TCR CDR3. MiXCR was run by TCRdb on the multiplex PCR reads, yielding one entry per CDR3 protein. The repertoire holds about 690,000 distinct CDR3 sequences, with around 15% as singletons. What was sequenced was blood. These receptors were obtained from a man between 50 and 59 years old with Graves' hyperthyroidism.

The sample holds many counts of this clonotype. The chain is built from TRBV29-1 and TRBJ2-5; TRBD1 aligns across 7 bases. The CDR3 runs to 14 residues. J was trimmed by 2 bases and V by 8 bases; bases with no gene match: 11. The V gene's germline CDR1 is SQVTM and CDR2 ANQGSEA. The CDR3 sequence: CSCWLTGRQETQYF. DNA for the CDR3: TGCAGCTGTTGGTTGACAGGGAGACAAGAGACCCAGTACTTC.

This sequence joins TRBV20-1 and TRBJ1-1; D ambiguous. The CDR3 totals 13 residues. Germline lookup yields CDR1 DFQATT and CDR2 SNEGSKA (reference sequence). Trimming left V 0 bases short and J 4 bases short, with 9 bases between. CDR3 in DNA: TGCAGTGCTAGAGATATTGGGTTCACTGAAGCTTTCTTT. Translated, it gives CSARDIGFTEAFF.

The chain couples TRBV6-2 or TRBV6-3 to TRBJ2-3; 8 bases match TRBD1. The germline V gene has CDR1 MNHEY and CDR2 SVGEGT. The CDR3 is 15 amino acids. J gave up 5 bases and V 0 bases, and 4 bases lay outside the gene matches. The DNA for the CDR3 is TGTGCCAGCAGTTACTCGGACAGGGACTTAGATACGCAGTATTTT. It specifies CASSYSDRDLDTQYF.

This clonotype was counted many times. The chain uses TRBV27 and TRBJ1-2; TRBD1 might be the D (5 bases). Germline V lookup: CDR1 MNHEY, CDR2 SMNVEV (reference sequence). The V end lost 6 bases, the J end lost 2 bases, and 13 bases lay between the germline ends. This CDR3 region has 14 residues. The CDR3 region is CASRERDGNYGYTF. CDR3 DNA: TGTGCCAGCAGGGAACGGGACGGAAACTATGGCTACACCTTC.

In its sample, this clonotype was seen a few times. The chain links TRBV2 to TRBJ1-1; 8 nucleotides line up with TRBD1. The CDR3 spans 15 residues. In germline, CDR1 is SNHLY, CDR2 FYNNEI. The J segment lost 0 bases and the V segment lost 8 bases, leaving 8 bases of the junction unmatched. CDR3 DNA: TGTGCCAGCTCATCAGGGGGCGTCATGAACACTGAAGCTTTCTTT. This encodes CASSSGGVMNTEAFF.

The chain's CDR3 is CASSPQAGGLGETQYF. CDR3 DNA: TGTGCCAGCTCACCTCAAGCGGGAGGGCTGGGGGAGACCCAGTACTTC. This chain uses TRBV18 with TRBJ2-5; 10 bases match TRBD2. This CDR3 has 16 amino acids. Germline V gene data show CDR1 as KGHSH and CDR2 as LQKENI. The J segment lost 5 bases and the V segment lost 3 bases, leaving 9 bases of the junction unmatched.

In its sample, this clonotype was seen many times. The V and J genes are TRBV7-8 and TRBJ2-3; no clear D gene. The CDR3 spans 13 residues. CDR1 SGHVS and CDR2 FQNEAQ come from the germline V gene. The germline V and J ends were trimmed by 5 bases and 4 bases, with 10 bases remaining between them. The CDR3 loop is CASSIPGPDTQYF. CDR3 bases: TGTGCCAGCAGCATCCCGGGCCCAGATACGCAGTATTTT.

The CDR3 protein is CAISDRGHSPLHF. The CDR3 DNA reads TGTGCCATCTCAGACAGGGGACATTCACCCCTCCACTTT. The V gene is TRBV6-2 or TRBV6-3, the J gene TRBJ1-6; 8 bases line up with TRBD1. Germline CDR1 is MNHEY and CDR2 is SVGEGT. V was clipped by 10 bases and J by 8 bases; unmatched bases: 7. CDR3 length equals 13 residues.

The chain combines TRBV9 with TRBJ1-3; perhaps TRBD1 as D (5 bases). There are 14 residues in the CDR3. The V and J ends lost 3 bases and 0 bases respectively, with 7 bases between them. Germline CDR1 SGDLS, CDR2 YYNGEE. As DNA, the CDR3 is TGTGCCAGCAGCGGCGGGGGCTCTGGAAACACCATATATTTT. It codes for CASSGGGSGNTIYF.

The chain recombines TRBV25-1 with TRBJ1-3; D uncertain. Germline V gene sequence: CDR1 MGHDK, CDR2 SYGVNS. The CDR3 contains 14 residues. Trimming shortened V by 3 bases and J by 0 bases, and 6 bases separated the two germline ends. CDR3 residues: CASSDTSSGNTIYF. CDR3 bases: TGTGCCAGCAGTGATACCAGCTCTGGAAACACCATATATTTT.

This clonotype has only a few counts. This chain joins TRBV6-1 and TRBJ2-7; 8 bases map to TRBD1. The CDR3 is 17 residues long. The junction had 8 bases not matched to a gene; V was cut back by 0 bases and J by 1 base. Germline CDR1 and CDR2: MNHNS and SASEGT. The CDR3 sequence: CASSEAALWTGSYEQYF. CDR3 DNA sequence: TGTGCCAGCAGTGAAGCAGCCCTCTGGACAGGGTCCTACGAGCAGTACTTC.

The sample holds many counts of this clonotype. The V gene is TRBV5-1, the J gene TRBJ2-7; 7 nucleotides line up with TRBD2. Looked up from germline, CDR1 is SGHRS and CDR2 is YFSETQ. The CDR3 has 14 residues. V trimming: 2 bases; J trimming: 2 bases; junction bases outside the gene matches: 4. CDR3: CASSFTSDAYEQYF. CDR3 nucleotides: TGCGCCAGCAGCTTTACTAGCGATGCCTACGAGCAGTACTTC.

This clonotype was recorded at least ten times. This chain uses TRBV3-1 with TRBJ2-5; D gene uncertain. V lost 0 bases to trimming and J lost 5 bases, with 16 bases between them. CDR1 and CDR2 from the germline V gene are LGHDT and YNNKEL (reference sequence). The CDR3 is 16 amino acids. The CDR3 loop reads CASSQDSDPARETQYF. The CDR3, as DNA: TGTGCCAGCAGCCAAGACAGCGACCCAGCCCGGGAGACCCAGTACTTC.

The rearrangement uses TRBV7-2 and TRBJ1-5; D not certain. The CDR3 extends over 13 amino acids. Germline assignment: CDR1 SGHTA and CDR2 FQGNSA. With 4 bases removed from V and 4 bases from J, the gap between germline ends came to 8 bases. The CDR3, as DNA: TGTGCCAGCAGCTACCAACCAAATCAGCCCCAGCATTTT. It is translated as CASSYQPNQPQHF. Full variable domain (outside the CDR3, taken from reference TRBV7-2 and TRBJ1-5): GAGVSQSPSNKVTEKGKDVELRCDPISGHTALYWYRQSLGQGLEFLIYFQGNSAPDKSGLPSDRFSAERTGGSVSTLTIQRTQQEDSAVYLCASSYQPNQPQHFGDGTRLSIL.

This chain uses TRBV7-2 with TRBJ1-2; the match to TRBD1 covers 7 bases. The CDR3 spans 14 residues. Germline V gene lookup returns CDR1 SGHTA and CDR2 FQGNSA. V lost 5 bases, J lost 6 bases, and 9 bases stayed unmatched. The DNA for the CDR3 is TGTGCCAGCAGCAAATGGGACAGATCGGATGGCTACACCTTC. Amino acids: CASSKWDRSDGYTF.

At least ten counts were recorded for this clonotype. CDR3 in amino acids: CSAYSGTETGELFF. CDR3 nucleotide sequence: TGCAGCGCCTATTCTGGGACAGAAACCGGGGAGCTGTTTTTT. The chain combines TRBV29-1 with TRBJ2-2; TRBD1 matches 7 bases. This CDR3 comprises 14 residues. Trimming removed 7 bases from V and 5 bases from J; junction bases left unmatched: 10. Germline assignment: CDR1 SQVTM and CDR2 ANQGSEA.

This clonotype was seen at least ten times. The CDR3 here is CASSLRGAQDEKLFF. CDR3 DNA: TGTGCCAGCAGTTTAAGGGGCGCACAGGATGAAAAACTGTTTTTT. The chain uses TRBV28 and TRBJ1-4; a possible D gene is TRBD1 (5 bases). V was pared by 2 bases and J by 6 bases, with 13 bases between. This CDR3 contains 15 residues. CDR1 and CDR2 from the germline V gene are MDHEN and SYDVKM.

A remark on this clonotype: This could be a read error, since a much larger clone is one nucleotide away. The CDR3 coding sequence is TGCAGCATCATGGCGTACTCTGGGGCCAACGCCCTGACTTTC. Amino acid sequence: CSIMAYSGANALTF. V usage is TRBV29-1 and J usage is TRBJ2-6; possibly TRBD1 for D (5 bases). The CDR3 spans 14 residues. Germline V gene lookup returns CDR1 SQVTM and CDR2 ANQGSEA.

This clonotype was seen at least ten times. The rearrangement links TRBV6-1 to TRBJ2-5, with a weak D call TRBD2 (7 bases). Trimming removed 2 bases at V and 2 bases at J, with 15 bases between. This CDR3 is 16 amino acids long. Germline V gene lookup returns CDR1 MNHNS and CDR2 SASEGT. CDR3 region: CASSEWGRDYQETQYF. For the CDR3, the DNA is TGTGCCAGCAGTGAATGGGGGCGGGACTATCAAGAGACCCAGTACTTC.

This rearrangement joins TRBV12-3 or TRBV12-4 to TRBJ1-4; D is uncertain. The CDR3 has 14 residues. V was shortened by 3 bases and J by 4 bases, with 9 bases between the two germline ends. The CDR3 region has the DNA TGTGCCAGCAGTTTTGATAGGAATAATGAAAAACTGTTTTTT. It is translated as CASSFDRNNEKLFF.

The chain carries TRBV6-5 and TRBJ2-5; TRBD2 might be the D (6 bases). CDR3 length: 15 residues. Per the germline V gene, CDR1 is MNHEY and CDR2 is SVGAGI. V was pared by 0 bases and J by 3 bases, with 11 bases between. The CDR3 protein is CASSYSGRSKETQYF. As DNA, the CDR3 is TGTGCCAGCAGTTACTCGGGGAGGTCGAAAGAGACCCAGTACTTC.